The present entry profiles one TCR beta chain with its context. Its matching antigen is unknown. The CDR3 is made up of 15 amino acids. Germline lookup yields CDR1 SGHTA and CDR2 FQGNSA. Trimming removed 1 base from V and 2 bases from J, with 9 bases in between. This specimen comes from a study of Ad26.COV2.S vaccination and SARS-CoV-2 variants. Study findings and constraints: Researchers reported similar non-spike TCR breadth in vaccine and placebo recipients.

The treatment was: 15 to 20 received Ad26.COV2.S at low or high dose, single or two shots; 5 received placebo; per-sample allocation not given. All samples were drawn on day 63, counting from the first vaccine or placebo injection. The repertoire was sequenced with immunoSEQ multiplex PCR; TCRdb's copy has only in-frame clones and lacks some. The profile shows about 380,000 clones, about 83% of them singletons. V usage is TRBV7-2 and J usage is TRBJ1-3; D unclear. The clonotype originates from a person aged 18-60 years who received the Ad26.COV2.S COVID-19 vaccine or a placebo. Sequenced here: peripheral blood, sampled in a trial of Ad26.COV2.S vaccine versus placebo. CDR3 sequence: CASSLVTGTGNTIYF. CDR3 coding DNA: TGTGCCAGCAGCTTAGTCACGGGGACTGGAAACACCATATATTTT.